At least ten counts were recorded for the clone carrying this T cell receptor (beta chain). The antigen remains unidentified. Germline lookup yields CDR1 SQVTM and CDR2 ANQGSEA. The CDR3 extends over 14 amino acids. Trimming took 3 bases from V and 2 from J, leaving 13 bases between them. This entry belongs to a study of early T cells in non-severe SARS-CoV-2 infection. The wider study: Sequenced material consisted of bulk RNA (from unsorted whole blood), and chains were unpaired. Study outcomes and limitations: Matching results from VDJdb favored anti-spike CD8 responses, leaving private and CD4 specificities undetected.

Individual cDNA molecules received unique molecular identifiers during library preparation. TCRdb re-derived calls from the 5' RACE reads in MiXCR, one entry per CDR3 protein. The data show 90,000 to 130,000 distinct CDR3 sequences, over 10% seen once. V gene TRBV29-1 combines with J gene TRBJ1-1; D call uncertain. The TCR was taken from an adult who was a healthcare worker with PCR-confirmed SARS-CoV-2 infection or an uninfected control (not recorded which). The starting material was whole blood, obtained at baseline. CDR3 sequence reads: CSVELQARNTEAFF. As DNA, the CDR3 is TGCAGCGTTGAGCTCCAGGCCCGAAACACTGAAGCTTTCTTT.